A selection of T cell receptor beta chains follows, all from one sample in a study of T cell changes during pregnancy in multiple sclerosis. The assay was immunoSEQ multiplex PCR, and TCRdb's table has in-frame clones only and misses some. The sample yields about 40,000 clones, nearly 90% seen once. The sample consisted of CD4+ T cells from peripheral blood mononuclear cells, taken in the first trimester of pregnancy. These receptors originate from a female donor with multiple sclerosis, enrolled in a pregnancy study. The conserved cysteine and the conserved F or W are not part of the CDR3 here.

v_gene	j_gene	CDR3aa
TRBV19	TRBJ2-2	ASRNRQGVTGELF
TRBV7-6	TRBJ2-7	ASSPGYRTETYEQY
TRBV18	TRBJ1-5	ASSPQGADSNQPQH
TRBV6-1	TRBJ1-1	ASNRITGMNTEAF
TRBV7-3	TRBJ1-2	ASSPTAGNYGYT
TRBV12-5	TRBJ2-3	ASGPGGPEDTQY
TRBV29-1	TRBJ1-1	SVVDRGVGAEAF
TRBV2	TRBJ2-2	ASSLLAGNTGELF
TRBV9	TRBJ1-1	ASSAHGTSNTEAF
TRBV29-1	TRBJ1-6	SVEDSGGSPLH